The present T cell receptor beta chain was sequenced within a study of cytomegalovirus exposure and HLA in healthy donors. Use of 60 Vbeta and 13 Jbeta primers characterized the PCR. The data were produced by immunoSEQ multiplex PCR, yet TCRdb's version contains in-frame clones alone and is incomplete. The table records 100,000 to 150,000 clones, roughly 71% of them present only once. Deletions cut 5 bases from V and 7 bases from J, with 12 bases between. The CDR3 length is 13 residues. CDR1 is SNHLY and CDR2 is FYNNEI in the germline V gene. The gene calls are TRBV2 and TRBJ1-5; no clear D. Sequencing was done on a sample of PBMCs. This receptor was identified in a woman between 45 and 60 years old in good health and CMV-seropositive. CDR3 nucleotides: TGTGCCAGCAGTATCGGCAGGCTCCAGCCCCAGCATTTT. Its translation is CASSIGRLQPQHF.